What follows is one T cell receptor (beta chain) and its context. Its antigen is unknown. These data come from a study of T cells in Graves' hyperthyroidism and ophthalmopathy. Overall study context: Staff took peripheral blood when the initial diagnosis was made, before any treatment began.

Using RNA transcripts as the source, TCR beta CDR3 regions were amplified. The HTBI primer set drove a first-round RT-PCR of the TCR CDR3. From the multiplex PCR reads, TCRdb called clonotypes with MiXCR, one entry per CDR3 protein. The data hold about 500,000 distinct CDR3 sequences, with 15% to 20% observed a single time. Germline loops: CDR1 MNHEY, CDR2 SVGEGT. Trimming pared 4 bases from V and 3 bases from J, leaving 9 bases between. CDR3 length: 13 amino acids. The study excluded patients with uncontrolled infection, other autoimmune disease, pregnancy or lactation. The study, taken as a whole, reports: A 13 V-J signature model discriminated ophthalmopathy versus stable hyperthyroidism.

The chain combines TRBV6-2 or TRBV6-3 with TRBJ1-1; D unresolved. The source is a woman between 18 and 29 years old with Graves' ophthalmopathy. Sequenced sample: blood. CDR3 in amino acids: CASSWAFYTEAFF. The CDR3 DNA follows: TGTGCCAGCAGTTGGGCGTTTTACACTGAAGCTTTCTTT.